This entry lists 24 T cell receptor beta chains sequenced from one sample in a study of cytomegalovirus exposure and HLA in healthy donors. Primers: 60 Vbeta forward and 13 Jbeta reverse. The repertoire was sequenced with immunoSEQ multiplex PCR; TCRdb's copy has only in-frame clones and lacks some. The sample holds more than 75,000 clones, around 75% seen once. Sequencing was performed on PBMCs. Source of these receptors: a woman in her 40s in good health and CMV-seropositive.

The chain joins TRBV27 to TRBJ1-1; 10 bases match TRBD1. The V gene's germline CDR1 is MNHEY and CDR2 SMNVEV (reference sequence). CDR3 length: 14 residues. Trimming took 0 bases from V and 5 from J; bases not matched to a gene: 0. The CDR3 is CASSLSGQGTEAFF. The CDR3 coding sequence is TGTGCCAGCAGTTTATCGGGACAGGGGACTGAAGCTTTCTTT.

This sequence joins TRBV5-8 and TRBJ2-3; maybe TRBD2 (6 bases). Germline V gene data show CDR1 as SGHTS and CDR2 as YDEGEE. Trimming left V 0 bases short and J 4 bases short, with 15 bases between. The CDR3 consists of 16 residues. This CDR3 is CASSLAAGLGSDTQYF. For the CDR3, the DNA is TGTGCCAGCAGCTTGGCCGCGGGACTCGGATCAGATACGCAGTATTTT.

The gene calls are TRBV9 and TRBJ2-7; D is undetermined. This CDR3 contains 15 residues. Germline V gene data show CDR1 as SGDLS and CDR2 as YYNGEE. V lost 4 bases to trimming and J lost 2 bases, with 16 bases between them. CDR3 region: CASSKDSPRTYEQYF. As DNA, the CDR3 is TGTGCCAGCAGCAAAGACTCCCCACGTACCTACGAGCAGTACTTC.

This clone has a single count. This sequence joins TRBV5-8 and TRBJ2-5, with D possibly TRBD2 on 5 matching bases. The CDR3 is 15 residues long. V dropped 2 bases and J dropped 1 base, with 12 bases sitting between them. Germline V lookup: CDR1 SGHTS, CDR2 YDEGEE. CDR3 DNA: TGTGCCAGCAGCTTAGGAAGCGGCAGCCAAGAGACCCAGTACTTC. This gives the protein CASSLGSGSQETQYF.

This clone has only a few counts. The chain combines TRBV6-4 with TRBJ2-3, with D perhaps TRBD1 (6 bases). V lost 0 bases and J 8 bases, leaving 9 bases between the germline ends. Germline values: CDR1 MRHNA, CDR2 SNTAGT. The CDR3 runs 13 residues. The CDR3 DNA is TGTGCCAGCAGTGACTCGGCACAGGGTACGCAGTATTTT. As protein: CASSDSAQGTQYF.

This clone was observed a handful of times. The V and J genes are TRBV6-1 and TRBJ2-7, with 9 bases identical to TRBD1. With 0 bases clipped from V and 3 bases from J, the junction kept 3 bases outside the gene matches. Looked up from germline, CDR1 is MNHNS and CDR2 is SASEGT. CDR3 length equals 15 residues. CDR3 sequence (DNA): TGTGCCAGCAGTGAAGCTGGGACAGGGATCTACGAGCAGTACTTC. This codes for CASSEAGTGIYEQYF.

This sequence joins TRBV7-9 and TRBJ2-2; TRBD1 might be the D (7 bases). The germline V gene has CDR1 SEHNR and CDR2 FQNEAQ (reference sequence). The CDR3 has 14 amino acids. Trimming took 2 bases from V and 5 from J, leaving 9 bases between them. The CDR3 DNA reads TGTGCCAGCAGCTTATCAGGGGGGACCGGGGAGCTGTTTTTT. Its translation is CASSLSGGTGELFF.

This chain connects TRBV5-4 to TRBJ1-1, with TRBD1 matching over 7 bases. J gave up 0 bases and V 1 base, and 3 bases lay outside the gene matches. CDR1 is SGHNT, CDR2 YYREEE, per germline (reference sequence). The CDR3 is 15 amino acids. The CDR3 here is CASSLKGAMNTEAFF. DNA for the CDR3: TGTGCCAGCAGCTTGAAGGGGGCCATGAACACTGAAGCTTTCTTT.

The chain recombines TRBV10-1 with TRBJ2-1; 8 positions agree with TRBD1. Germline V lookup: CDR1 WNHNN, CDR2 SYGVQD (reference sequence). The CDR3 totals 16 residues. After removal of 2 bases from V and 7 bases from J, the junction contained 10 bases not matched to a gene. The CDR3 nucleotides are TGCGCCAGCAGTGAGGCCGACAGGGGCGCGTGGAATGAGCAGTTCTTC. It codes for CASSEADRGAWNEQFF.

In its sample, this clone was seen a few times. V and J are TRBV7-9 and TRBJ1-2, with TRBD1 matching over 7 bases. Germline values: CDR1 SEHNR, CDR2 FQNEAQ (reference sequence). V shed 5 bases and J 6 bases; nucleotides not matched to a gene: 9. This CDR3 region has 14 residues. The CDR3 loop reads CASSPSNQGDGYTF. In nucleotides, the CDR3 is TGTGCCAGCAGCCCCTCCAACCAGGGGGATGGCTACACCTTC.

The gene calls are TRBV27 and TRBJ2-1, with a tentative D call TRBD2 (5 bases). The CDR3 sequence is 17 residues long. Trimming pared 4 bases from V and 1 base from J, leaving 17 bases between. Germline V lookup: CDR1 MNHEY, CDR2 SMNVEV (reference sequence). CDR3 DNA: TGTGCCAGCAGTTCCGCCCAGGTCCGAGGGTCCTACAATGAGCAGTTCTTC. It yields the protein CASSSAQVRGSYNEQFF.

The rearrangement uses TRBV4-2 and TRBJ2-3; no firm D call. Germline V gene data show CDR1 as LGHNA and CDR2 as YNFKEQ. V shed 1 base and J shed 6 bases, with 5 bases lying between them. CDR3 length: 12 residues. The DNA for the CDR3 is TGTGCCAGCAGCCAAGCTAGTGATACGCAGTATTTT. Protein: CASSQASDTQYF.

The sample holds a few counts of this clone. CDR3 bases: TGTGCCAGCAGCTTAGGACGGGAGTACAATGAGCAGTTCTTC. Translation: CASSLGREYNEQFF. The chain uses TRBV7-2 and TRBJ2-1, with D possibly matching TRBD2 (6 bases). Trimming stripped 1 base from V and 4 bases from J, with 8 bases between. The CDR3 runs to 14 residues. CDR1 is SGHTA and CDR2 is FQGNSA in the germline V gene.

This clone was counted once. The gene calls are TRBV27 and TRBJ2-1, with 7 nucleotides matching TRBD1. The V and J ends lost 5 bases and 14 bases, in that order; junction bases with no gene match: 6. CDR3 length equals 11 residues. Looked up from germline, CDR1 is MNHEY and CDR2 is SMNVEV (reference sequence). The CDR3 region has the DNA TGTGCCAGCAGTGCGACAGGGTTAGAGTTCTTC. It specifies CASSATGLEFF.

The chain couples TRBV19 to TRBJ2-7, with 7 bases identical to TRBD1. Germline V gene sequence: CDR1 LNHDA, CDR2 SQIVND (reference sequence). The V and J ends lost 1 base and 3 bases, in that order; junction bases with no gene match: 6. This CDR3 region has 15 residues. This CDR3 reads CASSIARGQSYEQYF. CDR3 nucleotides: TGTGCCAGTAGTATAGCTCGGGGACAGAGCTACGAGCAGTACTTC.

The genes are TRBV27 and TRBJ1-2; the D gene is possibly TRBD1 (5 bases). Germline loops: CDR1 MNHEY, CDR2 SMNVEV (reference sequence). V lost 8 bases and J 2 bases, leaving 24 bases between the germline ends. The CDR3 is 17 residues long. The CDR3, as DNA: TGTGCCAGCGGGGTAGGGACTGCCACCGCTGAAAACTATGGCTACACCTTC. This codes for CASGVGTATAENYGYTF.

Written as DNA, the CDR3 is TGTGCCAGCAGCTTAGATCGAGGGAAACAGCCCCAGCATTTT. Translated: CASSLDRGKQPQHF. The rearrangement links TRBV7-9 to TRBJ1-5; D is unresolved. The germline V gene has CDR1 SEHNR and CDR2 FQNEAQ (reference sequence). Trimming shortened V by 1 base and J by 7 bases, and 11 bases separated the two germline ends. This CDR3 has 14 amino acids.

The chain is built from TRBV9 and TRBJ1-5; 8 nucleotides line up with TRBD1. CDR3 length: 15 residues. Germline CDR1 is SGDLS and CDR2 is YYNGEE. V was pared by 2 bases and J by 6 bases, with 7 bases of the junction left unmatched. The CDR3 DNA follows: TGTGCCAGCAGCGTGGGGCAGGGGGCATCTCAGCCCCAGCATTTT. This gives the protein CASSVGQGASQPQHF.

The gene calls are TRBV15 and TRBJ1-6, with D perhaps matching TRBD1 (6 bases). Trimming removed 5 bases at V and 8 bases at J, with 13 bases between. The germline CDR1 and CDR2 sequences are LNHNV and YYDKDF (reference sequence). There are 14 residues in the CDR3. In nucleotides, the CDR3 is TGTGCCACCAGCCCAGACAGGAGAGATTCACCCCTCCACTTT. Translated: CATSPDRRDSPLHF.

This clone was counted between two and nine times. Here the CDR3 DNA reads TGCGCCAGCAGCTTGGAGGGGTCCAGTAACTACGAGCAGTACTTC. It is translated as CASSLEGSSNYEQYF. The J gene is TRBJ2-7, the V gene TRBV5-1; D is possibly TRBD1 (5 bases). V lost 0 bases and J lost 3, with 13 bases in between. This CDR3 is built from 15 residues. From germline, CDR1 is SGHRS and CDR2 YFSETQ.

The rearrangement joins TRBV27 to TRBJ2-1; 10 positions agree with TRBD2. V lost 0 bases and J lost 8; bases outside the gene matches: 7. CDR1 and CDR2 from the germline V gene are MNHEY and SMNVEV (reference sequence). The CDR3 is 16 amino acids. CDR3 in DNA: TGTGCCAGCAGTTTATCGAGGCGGGGACTAGCGCATGAGCAGTTCTTC. This translates into CASSLSRRGLAHEQFF.

The chain employs TRBV5-1 and TRBJ2-1; D may be TRBD1 (6 bases). V shed 0 bases and J shed 2 bases, with 9 bases lying between them. The germline V gene has CDR1 SGHRS and CDR2 YFSETQ. This CDR3 is 15 amino acids long. This chain's CDR3 is CASSLEGVPYNEQFF. CDR3 in DNA: TGCGCCAGCAGCTTGGAGGGGGTCCCCTACAATGAGCAGTTCTTC.

V usage is TRBV9 and J usage is TRBJ2-1; 12 bases align to TRBD2. This CDR3 is 16 amino acids long. Germline V gene lookup returns CDR1 SGDLS and CDR2 YYNGEE. Germline trimming cut 4 bases from V and 7 bases from J; bases unmatched to any gene: 9. The CDR3 region has the DNA TGTGCCAGCAGCCCCCGACTAGCGGGAGTCCGAAATGAGCAGTTCTTC. Protein sequence: CASSPRLAGVRNEQFF.

The chain has TRBV7-3 and TRBJ2-7, with D possibly matching TRBD1 (5 bases). The germline CDR1 and CDR2 sequences are SGHTA and FQGTGA. The CDR3 runs 15 residues. V gave up 3 bases and J gave up 5 bases, with 17 bases separating them. The CDR3 reads CASSLSGLGSDEQYF. CDR3 bases: TGTGCCAGCAGCTTGTCAGGGCTGGGGTCTGACGAGCAGTACTTC.